These T cell receptor beta chains were read from a single sample in a study of T cells in tuberculosis. Measured with immunoSEQ multiplex PCR; TCRdb has only the in-frame clones, and not every one. The sample includes roughly 92,000 clones, around 90% seen only once; the top ten take 1.5% to 2%. Material for sequencing was CD1b-GMM tetramer-negative cells sorted from PBMCs. The receptor set was obtained from an adult woman with latent tuberculosis. Both conserved end residues are part of each CDR3. Fields, in order: D gene, V gene, clone size, J gene, CDR3 protein, CDR3 DNA. A D gene is named only where the DNA matches it firmly. Clone size is given for some rows only: seen once, a few or many times, or a class if the clone is expanded.

D: TRBD2
V: TRBV7-8
size: -
J: TRBJ2-7
CDR3: CASTPGTRRSYEQYF
DNA: TGTGCCAGCACTCCGGGGACTAGACGATCCTACGAGCAGTACTTC

D: TRBD2
V: TRBV5-4
size: few
J: TRBJ2-1
CDR3: CASRLTSGGVHEQFF
DNA: TGTGCCAGCAGATTGACTAGCGGGGGGGTCCATGAGCAGTTCTTC

D: TRBD1
V: TRBV12-5
size: once
J: TRBJ1-2
CDR3: CASGLGAGGNYGYTF
DNA: TGTGCTAGTGGTTTGGGTGCAGGGGGTAACTATGGCTACACCTTC

D: TRBD1
V: TRBV5-5
size: -
J: TRBJ1-3
CDR3: CASSQLTGAFSGNTIYF
DNA: TGCGCCAGCAGCCAGTTGACAGGGGCCTTCTCTGGAAACACCATATATTTT

D: -
V: TRBV5-6
size: -
J: TRBJ1-1
CDR3: CASSLGGNTEAFF
DNA: TGTGCCAGCAGCTTGGGCGGGAACACTGAAGCTTTCTTT

D: -
V: TRBV15
size: -
J: TRBJ2-3
CDR3: CATSRDRGDTQYF
DNA: TGTGCCACCAGCAGAGATCGGGGAGATACGCAGTATTTT

D: TRBD1
V: TRBV5-1
size: -
J: TRBJ2-3
CDR3: CASSLDTGGPGTQYF
DNA: TGCGCCAGCAGCTTGGACACAGGGGGCCCAGGCACGCAGTATTTT

D: TRBD1
V: TRBV13
size: -
J: TRBJ2-5
CDR3: CASSLYRGIRETQYF
DNA: TGTGCCAGCAGCCTCTACAGGGGAATTCGCGAGACCCAGTACTTC

D: -
V: TRBV25-1
size: -
J: TRBJ2-5
CDR3: CASSETSGAETQYF
DNA: TGTGCCAGCAGTGAAACCAGCGGAGCAGAGACCCAGTACTTC

D: -
V: TRBV6-1
size: -
J: TRBJ1-6
CDR3: CASSEGGAGNSPLHF
DNA: TGTGCCAGCAGTGAAGGCGGGGCGGGTAATTCACCCCTCCACTTT

D: TRBD1
V: TRBV27
size: -
J: TRBJ1-2
CDR3: CASSELGQGSYGYTF
DNA: TGTGCCAGCAGCGAGCTAGGACAGGGTAGCTATGGCTACACCTTC

D: -
V: TRBV7-9
size: -
J: TRBJ1-4
CDR3: CASSLLRRATNEKLFF
DNA: TGTGCCAGCAGCTTATTACGCAGGGCAACTAATGAAAAACTGTTTTTT

D: TRBD1
V: TRBV18
size: -
J: TRBJ2-4
CDR3: CASSPDRDNIQYF
DNA: TGTGCCAGCTCACCTGACAGGGACAACATTCAGTACTTC

D: -
V: TRBV5-6
size: -
J: TRBJ1-2
CDR3: CASSYLMEEDYGYTF
DNA: TGTGCCAGCAGCTACCTTATGGAGGAAGACTATGGCTACACCTTC

D: TRBD1
V: TRBV5-1
size: -
J: TRBJ2-4
CDR3: CASSLVHRDRVTKNIQYF
DNA: TGCGCCAGCAGCTTGGTACACCGGGACAGGGTCACCAAAAACATTCAGTACTTC

D: TRBD2
V: TRBV7-6
size: -
J: TRBJ2-7
CDR3: CASSWTGTSGGALYEQYF
DNA: TGTGCCAGCAGCTGGACCGGGACTAGCGGGGGCGCGCTCTACGAGCAGTACTTC

D: TRBD2
V: TRBV13
size: -
J: TRBJ2-2
CDR3: CASSSGLAGGLTGELFF
DNA: TGTGCCAGCAGCTCGGGACTAGCGGGGGGGCTGACCGGGGAGCTGTTTTTT

D: -
V: TRBV28
size: -
J: TRBJ1-2
CDR3: CASSIPGTNNYGYTF
DNA: TGTGCCAGCAGCATCCCCGGGACAAATAACTATGGCTACACCTTC

D: TRBD2
V: TRBV6-4
size: -
J: TRBJ2-1
CDR3: CASSAERGPYNEQFF
DNA: TGTGCCAGCAGTGCGGAGCGGGGGCCCTACAATGAGCAGTTCTTC

D: TRBD2
V: TRBV5-1
size: -
J: TRBJ2-5
CDR3: CASSKKAGGLGETQYF
DNA: TGCGCCAGCAGCAAGAAAGCGGGGGGACTGGGGGAGACCCAGTACTTC

D: TRBD1
V: TRBV29-1
size: -
J: TRBJ1-2
CDR3: CSVEYRGMGYGYTF
DNA: TGCAGCGTTGAATACAGGGGAATGGGCTATGGCTACACCTTC

D: TRBD2
V: TRBV6-4
size: -
J: TRBJ2-1
CDR3: CASSATSGGAGPHEQFF
DNA: TGTGCCAGCAGCGCTACTAGCGGGGGGGCCGGGCCCCATGAGCAGTTCTTC

D: TRBD2
V: TRBV27
size: -
J: TRBJ2-1
CDR3: CASSLWTSGSYNEQFF
DNA: TGTGCCAGCAGTTTATGGACTAGCGGCTCCTACAATGAGCAGTTCTTC

D: -
V: TRBV2
size: once
J: TRBJ2-1
CDR3: CASSEATSSYNEQFF
DNA: TGTGCCAGCAGTGAAGCGACTAGCTCCTACAATGAGCAGTTCTTC

D: -
V: TRBV9
size: -
J: TRBJ1-5
CDR3: CASSIRVENNQPQHF
DNA: TGTGCCAGCAGCATCCGGGTCGAAAACAATCAGCCCCAGCATTTT

D: -
V: TRBV25-1
size: few
J: TRBJ1-3
CDR3: CASSEEHSGNTIYF
DNA: TGTGCCAGCAGTGAAGAGCACTCTGGAAACACCATATATTTT

D: -
V: TRBV4-3
size: -
J: TRBJ1-2
CDR3: CASSQDITGPRNTF
DNA: TGCGCCAGCAGCCAAGATATTACAGGGCCAAGGAACACCTTC

D: TRBD1
V: TRBV5-8
size: -
J: TRBJ2-1
CDR3: CASSPYRGRNEQFF
DNA: TGTGCCAGCAGCCCTTACAGGGGAAGGAATGAGCAGTTCTTC

D: -
V: TRBV6-1
size: -
J: TRBJ2-2
CDR3: CASSRLANTGELFF
DNA: TGTGCCAGCAGTAGACTTGCGAACACCGGGGAGCTGTTTTTT

D: TRBD1
V: TRBV10-3
size: -
J: TRBJ2-1
CDR3: CAISGQGSYNEQFF
DNA: TGTGCCATCAGCGGACAGGGATCCTACAATGAGCAGTTCTTC

D: TRBD1
V: TRBV6-1
size: -
J: TRBJ2-2
CDR3: CASRTGTGAGELFF
DNA: TGTGCCAGCAGGACCGGGACAGGGGCCGGGGAGCTGTTTTTT

D: TRBD1
V: TRBV5-8
size: -
J: TRBJ1-1
CDR3: CASSLGFRGQKTEAFF
DNA: TGTGCCAGCAGCTTAGGGTTCAGGGGGCAGAAAACTGAAGCTTTCTTT